One and the same sample provided the 23 T cell receptor beta chains below, sequenced in a study of cytomegalovirus exposure and HLA in healthy donors. PCR involved 60 Vbeta and 13 Jbeta primers. Profiled with immunoSEQ multiplex PCR; TCRdb holds only in-frame clones, not every one. The profile shows 120,000 or so clones, less than 85% of them singletons. Sequencing was performed on PBMCs. Source of these receptors: a woman in her thirties or forties in good health and CMV-seronegative.

V is TRBV4-1 and J is TRBJ1-5; 9 bases agree with TRBD1. Germline V gives CDR1 MGHRA, CDR2 YSYEKL. There are 17 residues in the CDR3. With 4 bases clipped from V and 3 bases from J, the junction kept 10 bases outside the gene matches. The CDR3 reads CASSPATGTGFNQPQHF. CDR3 nucleotide sequence: TGCGCCAGCAGCCCAGCAACCGGGACAGGGTTCAATCAGCCCCAGCATTTT.

The chain employs TRBV5-1 and TRBJ1-4; 9 bases are shared with TRBD1. The CDR3 contains 15 residues. Germline values: CDR1 SGHRS, CDR2 YFSETQ. J was trimmed by 5 bases and V by 4 bases; bases with no gene match: 6. The CDR3 DNA is TGCGCCAGCAGCACCGGGACAGGGAGGAATGAAAAACTGTTTTTT. Translated, it gives CASSTGTGRNEKLFF.

The chain uses TRBV28 and TRBJ2-7, with no clear D. The germline CDR1 and CDR2 sequences are MDHEN and SYDVKM. The CDR3 has 14 residues. Trimming shortened V by 5 bases and J by 6 bases, and 17 bases separated the two germline ends. The CDR3 DNA reads TGTGCCAGCAGTCCTACTTCCTTCGATCTCGAGCAGTACTTC. As protein: CASSPTSFDLEQYF. The whole variable domain, filled in from reference TRBV28 and TRBJ2-7, reads DVKVTQSSRYLVKRTGEKVFLECVQDMDHENMFWYRQDPGLGLRLIYFSYDVKMKEKGDIPEGYSVSREKKERFSLILESASTNQTSMYLCASSPTSFDLEQYFGPGTRLTVT.

This clone was detected only a few times. The V and J genes are TRBV4-3 and TRBJ2-2; 10 bases are a match to TRBD2. The V segment lost 4 bases and the J segment 7 bases; nucleotides outside the gene matches: 6. The germline gives CDR1 LGHNA, CDR2 YSLEER. The CDR3 extends over 15 amino acids. The CDR3 DNA reads TGCGCCAGCAGCCGAGCGGGAGGGCCGGGCGGGGAGCTGTTTTTT. Translating it yields CASSRAGGPGGELFF.

The gene calls are TRBV7-8 and TRBJ1-6; D is perhaps TRBD1 (5 bases). CDR3 size: 14 residues. Germline V gene lookup returns CDR1 SGHVS and CDR2 FQNEAQ. The V end was cut by 6 bases, the J end by 3 bases, with 9 bases between. The CDR3 protein is CASRPGNYNSPLHF. DNA of the CDR3: TGTGCCAGCAGGCCAGGGAACTATAATTCACCCCTCCACTTT.

This chain links TRBV20-1 with TRBJ1-4; D is undetermined. From germline, CDR1 is DFQATT and CDR2 SNEGSKA (reference sequence). The V gene lost 3 bases and the J gene lost 4 bases, with 3 bases spanning the gap. The CDR3 sequence is 11 residues long. CDR3 loop: CSASRNEKLFF. The CDR3 DNA is TGCAGTGCTAGTCGTAATGAAAAACTGTTTTTT.

The J gene is TRBJ2-3, the V gene TRBV7-9, with 9 bases that match TRBD1. Germline assignment: CDR1 SEHNR and CDR2 FQNEAQ (reference sequence). CDR3 length equals 14 residues. J lost 8 bases, V lost 5 bases, and 8 bases had no gene match. The chain's CDR3 is CASSQGQGRATQYF. The CDR3 coding sequence is TGTGCCAGCAGCCAAGGACAGGGGCGAGCTACGCAGTATTTT.

In its sample, this clone was seen a few times. This chain links TRBV11-1 with TRBJ1-1; D gene unclear. V lost 4 bases to trimming and J lost 1 base, with 16 bases between them. This CDR3 spans 16 amino acids. Germline V gene sequence: CDR1 SGHAT, CDR2 FQDESV (reference sequence). This chain's CDR3 is CASSSLAVAENTEAFF. The DNA for the CDR3 is TGTGCCAGCAGCTCCCTTGCGGTGGCAGAGAACACTGAAGCTTTCTTT. Based on the CDR3 plus reference TRBV11-1 and TRBJ1-1, the full variable domain is EAEVAQSPRYKITEKSQAVAFWCDPISGHATLYWYRQILGQGPELLVQFQDESVVDDSQLPKDRFSAERLKGVDSTLKIQPAELGDSAMYLCASSSLAVAENTEAFFGQGTRLTVV.

The V call is TRBV5-1, the J call TRBJ2-3, with TRBD2 matching over 15 bases. Per germline, CDR1 SGHRS and CDR2 YFSETQ. The length of the CDR3 is 16 residues. Unmatched junction bases numbered 6, after V lost 4 bases and J lost 6 bases. In DNA, the CDR3 is TGCGCCAGCAGCATGGGACTAGCGGGGGGCGGGGATACGCAGTATTTT. It specifies CASSMGLAGGGDTQYF.

This clone was recorded only once. The chain uses TRBV7-2 and TRBJ2-2; possibly TRBD2 for D (5 bases). CDR3 length: 14 amino acids. Per germline, CDR1 SGHTA and CDR2 FQGNSA. V lost 0 bases, J lost 7 bases, and 9 bases lay in between. CDR3 bases: TGTGCCAGCAGCTTAGCACTAGAGGGCGGGGAGCTGTTTTTT. Translation gives CASSLALEGGELFF.

This chain connects TRBV18 to TRBJ1-5; tentative D call: TRBD1 (6 bases). V lost 5 bases and J 4 bases, leaving 15 bases between the germline ends. Germline loops: CDR1 KGHSH, CDR2 LQKENI. The CDR3 runs 15 residues. The CDR3 region has the DNA TGTGCCAGCTCAAATACAGGGCTCGGAAATCAGCCCCAGCATTTT. It is translated as CASSNTGLGNQPQHF.

V gene TRBV5-4 combines with J gene TRBJ1-1; D not certain. In germline, CDR1 is SGHNT, CDR2 YYREEE (reference sequence). The CDR3 consists of 12 residues. The ends were cut back, 2 bases at V and 3 bases at J, with 5 bases in the middle. The CDR3 nucleotides are TGTGCCAGCAGCTTCACTGACACTGAAGCTTTCTTT. It yields the protein CASSFTDTEAFF.

This sequence joins TRBV10-3 and TRBJ1-4, with a possible D match to TRBD1 (6 bases). Germline V gene sequence: CDR1 ENHRY, CDR2 SYGVKD. The CDR3 runs 14 residues. V gave up 5 bases and J gave up 8 bases, with 15 bases separating them. CDR3 amino acids: CAISFAGEGEKLFF. The CDR3 DNA sequence: TGTGCCATCAGTTTCGCAGGGGAGGGCGAAAAACTGTTTTTT.

This clone was seen more than once but under ten times. The chain links TRBV5-3 to TRBJ2-5, with TRBD2 as a possible D gene (6 bases). TRBV5-3 is reported as an ORF; its role is uncertain. The CDR3 length is 12 residues. The V and J ends lost 4 bases and 5 bases respectively, with 9 bases between them. The CDR3 reads CARSRGGETQYF. The CDR3 bases are TGTGCCAGAAGCCGTGGGGGGGAGACCCAGTACTTC.

This chain connects TRBV25-1 to TRBJ2-7; maybe TRBD2 (6 bases). V lost 1 base and J 5 bases, leaving 6 bases between the germline ends. Germline V CDR1 and CDR2: MGHDK, SYGVNS. CDR3 length equals 12 residues. In nucleotides, the CDR3 is TGTGCCAGCAGTGAATCGGGGGACGAGCAGTACTTC. It is translated as CASSESGDEQYF.

The rearrangement links TRBV27 to TRBJ1-5; no clear D gene. Germline V gives CDR1 MNHEY, CDR2 SMNVEV (reference sequence). The ends were cut back, 5 bases at V and 3 bases at J, with 17 bases in the middle. CDR3 length: 16 residues. The CDR3 protein is CASSPIEALNNQPQHF. For the CDR3, the DNA is TGTGCCAGCAGTCCTATCGAGGCCCTAAACAATCAGCCCCAGCATTTT.

This chain joins TRBV6-1 and TRBJ1-4; TRBD1 aligns across 8 bases. CDR1 and CDR2 (germline): MNHNS, SASEGT. V shed 4 bases, J shed 7 bases, and the junction held 8 bases outside the gene matches. CDR3 length: 15 residues. The CDR3 nucleotides read TGTGCCAGCAGTGGATCCGGGACAGGCAGTGAAAAACTGTTTTTT. This codes for CASSGSGTGSEKLFF.

The CDR3 here is CASTYDRDYSPLHF. CDR3 sequence (DNA): TGTGCCAGCACCTACGACAGGGATTACTCACCCCTCCACTTT. The V and J genes are TRBV7-2 and TRBJ1-6; TRBD1 agrees at 7 bases. V was pared by 7 bases and J by 10 bases, with 10 bases of the junction left unmatched. There are 14 residues in the CDR3. Germline V lookup: CDR1 SGHTA, CDR2 FQGNSA.

The chain couples TRBV6-1 to TRBJ2-1, with 8 bases identical to TRBD2. The CDR3 is 14 amino acids. The V gene's germline CDR1 is MNHNS and CDR2 SASEGT. With 6 bases clipped from V and 7 bases from J, the junction kept 8 bases outside the gene matches. The CDR3 DNA reads TGTGCCAGCAGAGCCGGGACTAGTCTAAATGAGCAGTTCTTC. As protein: CASRAGTSLNEQFF.

The rearrangement links TRBV9 to TRBJ2-1; 10 bases map to TRBD2. Trimming removed 0 bases from V and 6 bases from J; junction bases left unmatched: 15. Germline CDR1 reads SGDLS; CDR2 reads YYNGEE. The CDR3 has 19 amino acids. For the CDR3, the DNA is TGTGCCAGCAGCGTAGCTACGGGGGGGGCTAGCGGGAGACCCAATGAGCAGTTCTTC. This sequence encodes CASSVATGGASGRPNEQFF.

The rearrangement links TRBV4-2 to TRBJ1-2; tentatively, D is TRBD1 (5 bases). CDR1 and CDR2 from the germline V gene are LGHNA and YNFKEQ. Trimming left V 0 bases short and J 4 bases short, with 15 bases between. The CDR3 extends over 16 amino acids. This CDR3 reads CASSQDVWEGFYGYTF. CDR3 nucleotide sequence: TGTGCCAGCAGCCAAGATGTTTGGGAGGGGTTCTATGGCTACACCTTC.

This chain links TRBV6-5 with TRBJ1-2, with a weak D call TRBD1 (6 bases). Trimming shortened V by 4 bases and J by 5 bases, and 14 bases separated the two germline ends. This CDR3 region has 14 residues. The germline CDR1 and CDR2 sequences are MNHEY and SVGAGI. In DNA, the CDR3 is TGTGCCAGCAGTTTCGACAGGTCCGATTATGGCTACACCTTC. Amino acids: CASSFDRSDYGYTF.

This chain joins TRBV11-2 and TRBJ2-2; 8 nucleotides line up with TRBD2. This CDR3 region has 14 residues. Germline trimming cut 4 bases from V and 7 bases from J; bases unmatched to any gene: 5. Germline lookup yields CDR1 SGHAT and CDR2 FQNNGV. For the CDR3, the DNA is TGTGCCAGCAGCTCCCAGACTAGCGTCGGGGAGCTGTTTTTT. Protein: CASSSQTSVGELFF.